Listed below are T cell receptor beta chains from one sample, sequenced in a study of blood T cell repertoires in COVID-19. Only in-frame clones appear in the TCRdb table, and some are missing; sequencing was by immunoSEQ multiplex PCR. The sample includes 90,000 to 120,000 clones, approximately 88% seen only once; the top ten take 6.8%. Material for sequencing was peripheral blood. The origin of the receptors is a man in his fifties or sixties with active or convalescent COVID-19. CDR3s include the opening cysteine and the closing phenylalanine or tryptophan. D genes are given only for firm matches. Size values are once, few and many counts, or a class for expanded clones, and some rows have none.

TRBV5-8	TRBD1	TRBJ2-3	16	.	TGTGCCAGCAGCACCCGACAGGGGTCCCTTCCGGATACGCAGTATTTT	CASSTRQGSLPDTQYF
TRBV9	.	TRBJ2-5	12	few	TGTGCCAGCAGCGTAGTAGAAGAGACCCAGTACTTC	CASSVVEETQYF
TRBV5-4	.	TRBJ1-1	13	.	TGTGCCAGCAGCTCCGGGACACGGAATGAAGCTTTCTTT	CASSSGTRNEAFF
TRBV27	.	TRBJ2-1	16	.	TGTGCCAGCAGCCAAGGGCGAAAAGGGGGTATCAATGAGCAGTTCTTC	CASSQGRKGGINEQFF
TRBV5-1	TRBD1	TRBJ2-1	15	.	TGCGCCAGCAGCTTGCAGGGACAGGGTGTCAATGAGCAGTTCTTC	CASSLQGQGVNEQFF
TRBV24-1	TRBD1	TRBJ2-3	15	.	TGTGCCACCTCCCCGGGCCAGGGGGCCTCAGATACGCAGTATTTT	CATSPGQGASDTQYF
TRBV24-1	TRBD1	TRBJ1-1	13	.	TGTGCCACCAGTGATCCGGGACAGGACAAAGCTTTCTTT	CATSDPGQDKAFF
TRBV28	TRBD1	TRBJ1-2	14	once	TGTGCCAGCAGTTTCGACAGGGGCCCCTATGGCTACACCTTC	CASSFDRGPYGYTF
TRBV7-6	.	TRBJ2-7	15	.	TGTGCCAGCAGCTTACGGTGGGGGGGCCAATACGAGCAGTACTTC	CASSLRWGGQYEQYF
TRBV29-1	.	TRBJ1-4	11	.	TGCAGCGGGGAGGCGGGCGAAAAACTGTTTTTT	CSGEAGEKLFF
TRBV29-1	TRBD2	TRBJ2-2	13	once	TGCAGCGTTCGAATAGCGGGGGCCGGGGAGCTGTTTTTT	CSVRIAGAGELFF
TRBV19	.	TRBJ2-2	15	.	TGTGCCAGTACCCAAAAAGGGGCGAACACCGGGGAGCTGTTTTTT	CASTQKGANTGELFF
TRBV4-3	.	TRBJ1-5	14	.	TGCGCCAGCAGCCAAGCTATCCAAACTCAGCCCCAGCATTTT	CASSQAIQTQPQHF
TRBV19	TRBD1	TRBJ2-3	15	.	TGTGCCAGTAGTGGTCGGGACAGGGAAACAGATACGCAGTATTTT	CASSGRDRETDTQYF
TRBV13	.	TRBJ1-1	13	.	TGTGCCAGCAGCTTTAGTGTTGCCACTGAAGCTTTCTTT	CASSFSVATEAFF
TRBV7-2	TRBD1	TRBJ1-6	15	.	TGTGCCAGCAGCTTAGAGACAGGGGCGGATTCACCCCTCCACTTT	CASSLETGADSPLHF
TRBV18	TRBD1	TRBJ1-3	16	.	TGTGCCAGCTCACAACCGGGACAGGGGGCTGGAAACACCATATATTTT	CASSQPGQGAGNTIYF
TRBV29-1	.	TRBJ2-7	12	.	TGCAGCGTGTTTGACAGGTCCTACGAGCAGTACTTC	CSVFDRSYEQYF
TRBV11-2	TRBD1	TRBJ1-6	15	.	TGTGCCAGCAGCTTAGCCGACAGGGGTAATTCACCCCTCCACTTT	CASSLADRGNSPLHF
TRBV6-2/TRBV6-3	.	TRBJ1-5	15	.	TGTGCCAGCAGTTACGTACAGTGGGGCAATCAGCCCCAGCATTTT	CASSYVQWGNQPQHF
TRBV10-1	.	TRBJ1-2	14	.	TGCGCCAGCAGGCGACAGTTTATTAACTATGGCTACACCTTC	CASRRQFINYGYTF
TRBV27	TRBD2	TRBJ2-7	15	.	TGTGCCAGCAGTTATTCCTTAGCGGGGGACTACGAGCAGTACTTC	CASSYSLAGDYEQYF
TRBV12-3/TRBV12-4	TRBD2	TRBJ2-7	13	.	TGTGCCAGCGGCCGGGAGGTTACCTACGAGCAGTACTTC	CASGREVTYEQYF
TRBV7-2	.	TRBJ2-7	15	.	TGTGCCAGCAGCTCGCAGGGGATTGCCTCCTACGAGCAGTACTTC	CASSSQGIASYEQYF
TRBV28	TRBD2	TRBJ2-2	18	.	TGTGCCAGCAGTCACGGGACTAGCGGGAGGCCGAACACCGGGGAGCTGTTTTTT	CASSHGTSGRPNTGELFF
TRBV10-3	.	TRBJ1-1	12	.	TGTGCCGCCGGACGGGGGAACACTGAAGCTTTCTTT	CAAGRGNTEAFF
TRBV10-3	TRBD2	TRBJ2-7	16	.	TGTGCCATCAGTGAGAGCGGACTAGCGGATACCTACGAGCAGTACTTC	CAISESGLADTYEQYF
TRBV12-3/TRBV12-4	TRBD1	TRBJ2-4	13	.	TGTGCCAGCAGTTCAACAGGGGTGACCATTCAGTACTTC	CASSSTGVTIQYF
TRBV7-9	TRBD1	TRBJ1-2	13	.	TGTGCCAGCAGCTCCGACAGGGGGCTTGGCTACACCTTC	CASSSDRGLGYTF
TRBV7-6	TRBD1	TRBJ1-1	15	.	TGTGCCAGCAGCTTAGGGATAGGACAGGACACTGAAGCTTTCTTT	CASSLGIGQDTEAFF
TRBV27	.	TRBJ1-5	13	.	TGTGCCAGCAGTTTATTCGGGTGGCAGCCCCAGCATTTT	CASSLFGWQPQHF
TRBV2	.	TRBJ1-6	12	.	TGTGCCAGCAGAAACACGGGATCACCCCTCCACTTT	CASRNTGSPLHF
TRBV28	TRBD1	TRBJ1-2	14	.	TGTGCCAGCAGTCCCCCGGGACAGGGCTATGGCTACACCTTC	CASSPPGQGYGYTF
TRBV28	.	TRBJ2-4	14	.	TGTGCCAGCAGTTTAGGACAGAGGGGAGACATTCAGTACTTC	CASSLGQRGDIQYF
TRBV24-1	.	TRBJ1-1	14	.	TGTGCCACCAGTGTATCAGGGATAAAGGTTGAAGCTTTCTTT	CATSVSGIKVEAFF
TRBV18	TRBD1	TRBJ2-5	15	.	TGTGCCAGCTCACCGAGGACAGGGGAGTTCGAGACCCAGTACTTC	CASSPRTGEFETQYF
TRBV7-9	TRBD2	TRBJ2-3	15	.	TGTGCCAGCAGCGGACTAGCGGGAGTTGGAGATACGCAGTATTTT	CASSGLAGVGDTQYF
TRBV5-1	TRBD2	TRBJ2-1	16	.	TGCGCCAGCAGGGCAACTAGCGGAAGCTCCTACAATGAGCAGTTCTTC	CASRATSGSSYNEQFF
TRBV28	.	TRBJ2-5	14	.	TGTGCCAGCAGTTCCCTCCCCCTAGTTGAGACCCAGTACTTC	CASSSLPLVETQYF
TRBV29-1	.	TRBJ1-2	11	.	TGCAGCGTTGACAGGGCCGGCGGCTACACCTTC	CSVDRAGGYTF